This T cell receptor beta chain was recovered during a study of T-cell reconstitution after alpha-beta-depleted transplantation in children. Whole-study findings and limits: After transplant, high TCRbeta diversity at day 60 in some patients arose from surviving recipient T cells and thymic progenitors. About two months after transplant, alpha-beta T cells reportedly came from several hundred expanded graft clones. T-cell counts and diversity at one year following transplant were attributed mainly to newly produced T cells.

There are 12 residues in the CDR3. The germline CDR1 and CDR2 sequences are DFQATT and SNEGSKA (reference sequence). Losses at the gene ends were 3 bases for V and 1 base for J; bases not matched to a gene: 0. Preparation of the TCRbeta library used unique molecular identifiers. TCRdb re-analysed the PCR reads in MiXCR, keeping a single row per CDR3 protein. Among about 980,000 distinct CDR3 sequences listed, about 26% were seen once. This clonotype was observed a few times. Its target is not known. The chain carries TRBV20-1 and TRBJ2-7, with 7 bases fitting TRBD2. The input for sequencing was PBMCs, mostly from graft donor cells, taken 360 days after TCRalphabeta/CD19-depleted stem cell transplant. The origin of this receptor is a boy younger than two who had a stem cell transplant for SCID, so the T cells may come from the graft donor. CDR3 region: CSASGGSYEQYF. Here the CDR3 DNA reads TGCAGTGCTAGCGGGGGGTCCTACGAGCAGTACTTC.